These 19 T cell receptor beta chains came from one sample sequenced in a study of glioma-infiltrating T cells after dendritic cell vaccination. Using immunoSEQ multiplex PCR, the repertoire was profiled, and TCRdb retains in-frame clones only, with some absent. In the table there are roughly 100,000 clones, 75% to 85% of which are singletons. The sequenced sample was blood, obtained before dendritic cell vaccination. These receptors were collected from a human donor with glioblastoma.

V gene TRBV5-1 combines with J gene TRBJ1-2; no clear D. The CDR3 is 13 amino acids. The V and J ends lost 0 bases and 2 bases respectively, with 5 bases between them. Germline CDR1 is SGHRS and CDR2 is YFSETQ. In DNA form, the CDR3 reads TGCGCCAGCAGCTTGGTCGGGAACTATGGCTACACCTTC. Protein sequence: CASSLVGNYGYTF.

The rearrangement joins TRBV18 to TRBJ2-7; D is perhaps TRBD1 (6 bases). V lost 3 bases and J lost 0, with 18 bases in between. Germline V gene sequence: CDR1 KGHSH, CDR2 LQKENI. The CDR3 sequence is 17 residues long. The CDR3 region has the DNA TGTGCCAGCTCACCGAACCTTTTGGGACAAAACTCCTACGAGCAGTACTTC. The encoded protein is CASSPNLLGQNSYEQYF.

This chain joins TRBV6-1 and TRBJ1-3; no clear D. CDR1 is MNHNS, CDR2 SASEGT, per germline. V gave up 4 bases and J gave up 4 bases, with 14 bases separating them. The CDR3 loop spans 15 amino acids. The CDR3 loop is CASSVTGYLGNTIYF. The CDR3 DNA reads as TGTGCCAGCAGTGTCACGGGGTATTTAGGAAACACCATATATTTT.

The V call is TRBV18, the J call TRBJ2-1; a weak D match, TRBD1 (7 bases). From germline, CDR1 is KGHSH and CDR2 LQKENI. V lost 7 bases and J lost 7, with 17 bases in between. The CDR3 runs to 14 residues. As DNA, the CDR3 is TGTGCCAGCTTCTACGGACAGGAGGGGAATGAGCAGTTCTTC. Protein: CASFYGQEGNEQFF.

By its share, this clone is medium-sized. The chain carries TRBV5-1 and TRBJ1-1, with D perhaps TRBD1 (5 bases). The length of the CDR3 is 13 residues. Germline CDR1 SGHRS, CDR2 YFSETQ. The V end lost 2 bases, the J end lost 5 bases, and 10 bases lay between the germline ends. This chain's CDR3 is CASSFAGITEAFF. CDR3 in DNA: TGCGCCAGCAGCTTCGCAGGGATTACTGAAGCTTTCTTT.

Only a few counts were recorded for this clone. The CDR3 bases are TGTGCCAGCAGGCTCCCAGGGATGGACAATGAGCAGTTCTTC. It encodes CASRLPGMDNEQFF. This sequence joins TRBV6-9 and TRBJ2-1; possible D gene TRBD1, 5 bases. CDR1 and CDR2 (germline): MNHGY, SVAAGI. There are 14 residues in the CDR3. V lost 6 bases and J lost 5, with 14 bases in between.

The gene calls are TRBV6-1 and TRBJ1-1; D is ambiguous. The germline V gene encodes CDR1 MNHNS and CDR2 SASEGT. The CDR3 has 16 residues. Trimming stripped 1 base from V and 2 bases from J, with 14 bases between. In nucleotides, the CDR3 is TGTGCCAGCAGTGAAGTTCCTATAGATTTTAACACTGAAGCTTTCTTT. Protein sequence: CASSEVPIDFNTEAFF.

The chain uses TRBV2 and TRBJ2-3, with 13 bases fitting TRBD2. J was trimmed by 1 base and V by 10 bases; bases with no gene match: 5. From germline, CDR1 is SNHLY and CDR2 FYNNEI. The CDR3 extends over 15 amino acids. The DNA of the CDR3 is TGTGCCACGGGACTAGCGGGGCGAGGCACAGATACGCAGTATTTT. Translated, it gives CATGLAGRGTDTQYF.

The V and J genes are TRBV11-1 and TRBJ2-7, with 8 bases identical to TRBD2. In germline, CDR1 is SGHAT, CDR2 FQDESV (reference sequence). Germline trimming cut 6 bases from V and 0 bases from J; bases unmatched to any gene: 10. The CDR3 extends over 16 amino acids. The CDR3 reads CASRPGGAESSYEQYF. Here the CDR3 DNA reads TGTGCCAGCAGACCGGGGGGGGCAGAGAGCTCCTACGAGCAGTACTTC.

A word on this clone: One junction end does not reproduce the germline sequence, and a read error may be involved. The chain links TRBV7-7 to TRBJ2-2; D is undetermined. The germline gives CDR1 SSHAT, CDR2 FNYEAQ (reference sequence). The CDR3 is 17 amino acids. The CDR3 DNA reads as TGTGCTAGCAGCTCTACTGACTCGGGTGCGAACACCGGGGAGCTGTTTTTT. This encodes CASSSTDSGANTGELFF.

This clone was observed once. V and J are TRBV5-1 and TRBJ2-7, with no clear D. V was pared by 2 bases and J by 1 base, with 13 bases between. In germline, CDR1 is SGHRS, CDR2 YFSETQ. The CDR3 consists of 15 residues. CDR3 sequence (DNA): TGCGCCAGCAGCTTTACGGCAGGCTCTTCCTACGAGCAGTACTTC. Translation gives CASSFTAGSSYEQYF.

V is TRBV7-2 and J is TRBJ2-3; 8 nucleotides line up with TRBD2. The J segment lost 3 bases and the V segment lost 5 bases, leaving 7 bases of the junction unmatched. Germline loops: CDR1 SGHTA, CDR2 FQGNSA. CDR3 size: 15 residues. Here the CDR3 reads CASSPGPGGTDTQYF. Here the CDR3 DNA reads TGTGCCAGCAGCCCTGGCCCGGGGGGGACAGATACGCAGTATTTT.

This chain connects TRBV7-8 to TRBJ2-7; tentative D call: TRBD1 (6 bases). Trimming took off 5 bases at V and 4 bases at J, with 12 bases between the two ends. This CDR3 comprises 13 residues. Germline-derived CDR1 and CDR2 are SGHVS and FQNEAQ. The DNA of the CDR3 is TGTGCCAGCAGCCCCCGGACAGATTACGAGCAGTACTTC. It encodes CASSPRTDYEQYF.

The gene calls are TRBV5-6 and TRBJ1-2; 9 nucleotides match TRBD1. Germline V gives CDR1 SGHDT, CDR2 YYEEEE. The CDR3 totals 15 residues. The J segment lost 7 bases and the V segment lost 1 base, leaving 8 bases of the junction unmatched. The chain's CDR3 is CASSLIIQGAGGYTF. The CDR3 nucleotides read TGTGCCAGCAGCTTGATTATACAGGGGGCGGGTGGCTACACCTTC.

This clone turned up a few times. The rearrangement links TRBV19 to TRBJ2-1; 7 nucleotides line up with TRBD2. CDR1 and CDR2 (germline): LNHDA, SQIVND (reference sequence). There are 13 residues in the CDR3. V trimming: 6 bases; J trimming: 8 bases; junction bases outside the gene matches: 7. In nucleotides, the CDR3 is TGTGCCAGTAGGTTGGTGGGAGGGGATGAGCAGTTCTTC. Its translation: CASRLVGGDEQFF.

The chain's CDR3 is CASSLASGGANTQYF. The CDR3 DNA reads TGTGCCAGCAGCTTAGCGTCCGGGGGGGCTAATACGCAGTATTTT. V gene TRBV7-2 combines with J gene TRBJ2-3, with TRBD2 identical over 8 bases. The V gene end was trimmed by 0 bases and the J gene end by 7 bases; junction bases not matched to a gene: 6. Germline values: CDR1 SGHTA, CDR2 FQGNSA. The CDR3 extends over 15 amino acids.

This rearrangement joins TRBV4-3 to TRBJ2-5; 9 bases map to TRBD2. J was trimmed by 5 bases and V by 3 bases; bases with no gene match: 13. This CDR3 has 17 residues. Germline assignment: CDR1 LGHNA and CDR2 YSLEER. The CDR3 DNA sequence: TGCGCCAGCAGCCAGACGCCCGCGGGGGGGGAGGGGGAGACCCAGTACTTC. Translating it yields CASSQTPAGGEGETQYF.

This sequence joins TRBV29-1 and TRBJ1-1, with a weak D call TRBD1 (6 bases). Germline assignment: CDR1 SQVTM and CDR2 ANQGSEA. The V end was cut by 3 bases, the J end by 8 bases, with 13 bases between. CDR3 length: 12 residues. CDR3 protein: CSVDRGGEEAFF. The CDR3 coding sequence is TGCAGCGTTGACAGGGGTGGGGAAGAAGCTTTCTTT.

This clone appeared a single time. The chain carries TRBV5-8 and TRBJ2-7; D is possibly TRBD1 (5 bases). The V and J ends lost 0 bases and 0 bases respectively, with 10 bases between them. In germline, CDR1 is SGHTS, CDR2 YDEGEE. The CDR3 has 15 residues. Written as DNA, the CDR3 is TGTGCCAGCAGCTTGGAATCAGGGTTCTCCTACGAGCAGTACTTC. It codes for CASSLESGFSYEQYF.